The sequence of this TCR beta chain was determined in a study of shared clonotypes between healthy human individuals. Overall study: The donors, a couple of women and a few men, were aged 18 to 49. Per-donor plates numbered three CD4 naive, three CD4 memory, two CD8 naive and one CD8 memory.

To note about this clone: Its cognate antigen is unknown.

Study results and caveats: An anticipated effect of sequencing depth on clonotype sharing among donors was recognized.

The germline V gene encodes CDR1 SGHRS and CDR2 YFSETQ. The CDR3 covers 13 residues. Trimming stripped 0 bases from V and 7 bases from J, with 11 bases between. An even split of each subset's genomic DNA across several immunoSEQ plates was performed. The method was immunoSEQ multiplex PCR; TCRdb's version includes in-frame clones alone and lacks a portion of them. The table lists 2 million to 3 million clones, roughly 93% of them singletons. The sample comprised naive CD4+ T cells from PBMCs. Sample subset: CD45RA+ positively selected. This clonotype originated in a man aged 18 to 35 in good health. Some clones in this sample may be carry-over from other donors' samples. The rearrangement links TRBV5-1 to TRBJ2-7; D unresolved. In nucleotides, the CDR3 is TGCGCCAGCAGCTTGGAGCCGATTAGTGAGCAGTACTTC. This gives the protein CASSLEPISEQYF. Full variable domain (remainder filled in from reference TRBV5-1 and TRBJ2-7): KAGVTQTPRYLIKTRGQQVTLSCSPISGHRSVSWYQQTPGQGLQFLFEYFSETQRNKGNFPGRFSGRQFSNSRSEMNVSTLELGDSALYLCASSLEPISEQYFGPGTRLTVT.